The T cell receptor beta chain under discussion was sequenced for a study of tumor-infiltrating lymphocytes in glioblastoma multiforme. This CDR3 region has 12 residues. Germline V gives CDR1 MGHRA, CDR2 YSYEKL. With respect to this clonotype: What it binds is not known. Its ends do not fully match the called genes, so a read error is possible.

TCR beta libraries were built from RNA through three nested multiplex PCR rounds using modified ARM-PCR. TCRB cDNA was made from approximately 550 ng total RNA. These TCRB libraries lack any described unique molecular identifiers. Each CDR3 protein gets one entry after TCRdb re-called the multiplex PCR reads with MiXCR. The repertoire consists of 20,000 or so distinct CDR3 sequences, with around 72% occurring once and the leading ten covering more than 15%. Study findings and constraints: TCR plus mutation findings rest on a single glioblastoma patient.

The sequencing sample was made of peripheral blood. The clonotype was recovered from a male donor with glioblastoma. The chain employs TRBV4-1 and TRBJ1-2, with TRBD1 as a possible D gene (6 bases). The CDR3 loop is CASSQGHYGYTF. In nucleotides, the CDR3 is TGCGCCAGCAGCCAGGGACACTATGGCTACACATTC.